This T cell receptor beta chain was recorded in a study of vaccination effects on CD4 cells after COVID-19. Overall study context: The post-vaccine samples were taken, at the median, 72 days after the second dose. They grew some 2 million PBMC in each well, adding 10 IU/ml IL-2 and approximately 9.2 ug/ml peptides.

CD4+ T cells were isolated after about nine days of culture. It was two doses of either the BNT162b2 or mRNA-1273 vaccine that participants received. Study-level points and caveats: Recruitment yielded few convalescent patients, and the study had no early post-infection timepoints. Only a single clone (1 of 255 vaccine-induced clones in healthy vaccinees) cross-reacted with common cold coronaviruses.

The CDR3 length is 15 residues. Looked up from germline, CDR1 is MNHEY and CDR2 is SVGEGT. Trimming took off 4 bases at V and 0 bases at J, with 9 bases between the two ends. Repertoires were generated with immunoSEQ multiplex PCR, while TCRdb's copy carries only in-frame clones and drops some. The sample yields 65,000 to 90,000 clones, roughly four fifths seen once. In regard to this clone: Its antigen is unknown.

The chain combines TRBV6-2 or TRBV6-3 with TRBJ2-2; D gene unclear. The sequence came from a human donor who received a COVID-19 vaccine. The sample was CD4+ T cells from PBMCs cultured without peptide, taken after COVID-19 vaccination. The CDR3 nucleotides read TGTGCCAGCAGTTCTTACAGTCCGAACACCGGGGAGCTGTTTTTT. This translates into CASSSYSPNTGELFF.